This T cell receptor beta chain was profiled in a study of blood T cell repertoires in COVID-19. CDR1 and CDR2 from the germline V gene are MNHEY and SVGAGI. Trimming removed 7 bases from V and 4 bases from J; junction bases left unmatched: 10. The CDR3 has 15 residues. Here immunoSEQ multiplex PCR was the method, and the copy in TCRdb shows in-frame clones only, minus some. The table has 85,000 to 130,000 clones, 76% seen once; the top ten hold around 6.2%. In Seattle, patients joined the study during active infection and were tracked longitudinally. The sequence came from an elderly man with COVID-19, enrolled during active disease. The sample was peripheral blood. The chain links TRBV6-5 to TRBJ2-7; 10 bases are a match to TRBD2. The chain's CDR3 is CASINPSSGSYEQYF. CDR3 bases: TGTGCCAGCATCAACCCCTCTAGCGGGAGTTACGAGCAGTACTTC.